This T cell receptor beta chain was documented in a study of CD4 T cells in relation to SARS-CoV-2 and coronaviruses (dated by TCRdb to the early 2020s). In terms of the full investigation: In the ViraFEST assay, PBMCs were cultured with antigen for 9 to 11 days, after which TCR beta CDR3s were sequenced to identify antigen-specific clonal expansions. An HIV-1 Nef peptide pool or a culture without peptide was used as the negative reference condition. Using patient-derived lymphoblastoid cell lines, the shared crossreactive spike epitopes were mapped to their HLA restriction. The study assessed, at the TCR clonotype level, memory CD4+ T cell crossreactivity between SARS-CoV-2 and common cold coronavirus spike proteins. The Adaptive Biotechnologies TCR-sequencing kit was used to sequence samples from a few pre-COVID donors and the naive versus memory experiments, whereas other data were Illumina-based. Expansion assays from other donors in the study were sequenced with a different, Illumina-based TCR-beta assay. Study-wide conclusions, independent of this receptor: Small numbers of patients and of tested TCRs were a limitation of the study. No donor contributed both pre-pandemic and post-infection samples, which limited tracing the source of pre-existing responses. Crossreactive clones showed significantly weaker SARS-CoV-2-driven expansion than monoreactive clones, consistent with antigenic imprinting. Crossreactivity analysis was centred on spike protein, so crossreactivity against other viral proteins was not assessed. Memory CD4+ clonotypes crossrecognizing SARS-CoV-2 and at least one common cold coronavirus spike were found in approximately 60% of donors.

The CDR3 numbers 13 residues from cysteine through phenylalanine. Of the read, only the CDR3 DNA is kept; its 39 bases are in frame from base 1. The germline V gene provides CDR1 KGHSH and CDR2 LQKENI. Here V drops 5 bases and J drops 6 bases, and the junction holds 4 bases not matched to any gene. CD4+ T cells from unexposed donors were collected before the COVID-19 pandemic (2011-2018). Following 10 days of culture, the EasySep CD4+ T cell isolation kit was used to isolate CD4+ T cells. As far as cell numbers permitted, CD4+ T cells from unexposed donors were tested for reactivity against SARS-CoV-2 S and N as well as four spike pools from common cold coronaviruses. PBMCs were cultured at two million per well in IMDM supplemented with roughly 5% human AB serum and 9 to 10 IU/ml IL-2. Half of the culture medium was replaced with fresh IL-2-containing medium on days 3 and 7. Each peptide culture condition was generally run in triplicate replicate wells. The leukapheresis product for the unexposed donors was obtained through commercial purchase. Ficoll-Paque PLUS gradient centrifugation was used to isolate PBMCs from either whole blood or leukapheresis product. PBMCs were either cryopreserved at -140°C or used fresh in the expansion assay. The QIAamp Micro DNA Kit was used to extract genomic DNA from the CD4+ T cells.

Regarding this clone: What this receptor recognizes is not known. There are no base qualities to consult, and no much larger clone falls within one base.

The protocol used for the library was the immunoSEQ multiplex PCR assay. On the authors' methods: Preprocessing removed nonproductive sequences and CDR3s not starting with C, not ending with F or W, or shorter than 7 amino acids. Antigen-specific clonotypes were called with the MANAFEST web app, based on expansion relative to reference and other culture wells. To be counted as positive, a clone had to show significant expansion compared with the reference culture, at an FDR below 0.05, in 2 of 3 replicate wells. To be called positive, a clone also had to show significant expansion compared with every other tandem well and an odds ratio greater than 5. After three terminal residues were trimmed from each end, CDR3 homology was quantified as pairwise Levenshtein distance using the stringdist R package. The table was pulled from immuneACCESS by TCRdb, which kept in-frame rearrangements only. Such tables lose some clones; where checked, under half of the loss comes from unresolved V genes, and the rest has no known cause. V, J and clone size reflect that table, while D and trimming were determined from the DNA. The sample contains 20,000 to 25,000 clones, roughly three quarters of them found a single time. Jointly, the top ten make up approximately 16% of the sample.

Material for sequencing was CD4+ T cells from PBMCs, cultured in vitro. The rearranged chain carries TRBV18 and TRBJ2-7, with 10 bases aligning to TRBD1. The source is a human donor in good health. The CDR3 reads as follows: CASSRDRGGEQYF. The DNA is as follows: TGTGCCAGCTCAAGGGACAGGGGTGGCGAGCAGTACTTC.